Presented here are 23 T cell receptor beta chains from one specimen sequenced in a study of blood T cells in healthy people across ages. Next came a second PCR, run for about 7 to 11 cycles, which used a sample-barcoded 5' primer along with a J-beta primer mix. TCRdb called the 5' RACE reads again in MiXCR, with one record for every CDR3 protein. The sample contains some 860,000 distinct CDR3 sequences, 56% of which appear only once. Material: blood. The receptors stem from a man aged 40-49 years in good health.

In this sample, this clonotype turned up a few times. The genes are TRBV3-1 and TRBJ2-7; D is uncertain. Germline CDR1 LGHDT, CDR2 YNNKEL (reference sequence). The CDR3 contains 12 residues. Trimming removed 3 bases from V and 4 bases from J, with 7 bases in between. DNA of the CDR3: TGTGCCAGCAGCCATGAAACGTACGAGCAGTACTTC. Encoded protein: CASSHETYEQYF.

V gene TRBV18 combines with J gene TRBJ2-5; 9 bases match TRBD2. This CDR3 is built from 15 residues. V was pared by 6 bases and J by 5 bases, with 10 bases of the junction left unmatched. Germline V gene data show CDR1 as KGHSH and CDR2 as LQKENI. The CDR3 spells CASSRVAGETETQYF. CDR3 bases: TGTGCCAGCTCCCGAGTAGCGGGGGAAACGGAGACCCAGTACTTC.

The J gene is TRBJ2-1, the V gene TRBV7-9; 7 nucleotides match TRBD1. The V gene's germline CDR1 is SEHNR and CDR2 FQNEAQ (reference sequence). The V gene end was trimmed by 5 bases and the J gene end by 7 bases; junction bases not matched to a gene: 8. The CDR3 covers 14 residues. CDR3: CASSGDRDLNEQFF. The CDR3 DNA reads TGTGCCAGCAGCGGCGACAGGGATTTGAATGAGCAGTTCTTC.

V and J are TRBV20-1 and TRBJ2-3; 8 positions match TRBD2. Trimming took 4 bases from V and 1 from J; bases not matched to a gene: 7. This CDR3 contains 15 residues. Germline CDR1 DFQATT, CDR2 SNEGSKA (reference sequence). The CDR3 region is CSAISSGSGTDTQYF. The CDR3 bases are TGCAGTGCTATCTCAAGCGGGAGCGGCACAGATACGCAGTATTTT.

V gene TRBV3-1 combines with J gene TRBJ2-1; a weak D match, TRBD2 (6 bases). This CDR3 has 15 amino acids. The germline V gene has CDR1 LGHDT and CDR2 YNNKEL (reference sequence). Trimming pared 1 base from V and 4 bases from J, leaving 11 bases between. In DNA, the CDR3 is TGTGCCAGCAGCCAAGTCACTAGCACGTACAATGAGCAGTTCTTC. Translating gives CASSQVTSTYNEQFF.

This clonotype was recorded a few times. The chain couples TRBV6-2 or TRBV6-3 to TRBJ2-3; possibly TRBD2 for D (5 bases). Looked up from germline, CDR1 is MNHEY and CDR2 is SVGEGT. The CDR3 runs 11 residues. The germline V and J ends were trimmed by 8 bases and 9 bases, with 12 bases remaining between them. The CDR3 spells CASSRDSTQYF. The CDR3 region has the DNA TGTGCCAGCTCTCGGGATTCGACGCAGTATTTT.

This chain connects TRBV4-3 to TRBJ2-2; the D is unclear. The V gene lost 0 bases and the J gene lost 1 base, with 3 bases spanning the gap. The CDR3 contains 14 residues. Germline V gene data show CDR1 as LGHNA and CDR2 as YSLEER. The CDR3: CASSQDMNTGELFF. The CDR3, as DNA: TGCGCCAGCAGCCAAGACATGAACACCGGGGAGCTGTTTTTT.

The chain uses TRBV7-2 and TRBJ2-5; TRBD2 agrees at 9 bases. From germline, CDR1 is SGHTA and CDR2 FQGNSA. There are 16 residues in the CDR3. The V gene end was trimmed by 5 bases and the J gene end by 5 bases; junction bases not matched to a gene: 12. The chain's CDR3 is CASSPNRAGGVETQYF. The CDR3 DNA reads TGTGCCAGCAGCCCCAATCGGGCGGGAGGGGTGGAGACCCAGTACTTC.

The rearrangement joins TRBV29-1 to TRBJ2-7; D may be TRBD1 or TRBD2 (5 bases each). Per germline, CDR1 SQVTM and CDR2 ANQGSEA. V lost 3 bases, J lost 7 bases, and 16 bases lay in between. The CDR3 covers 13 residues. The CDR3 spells CSVEGRADNEQYF. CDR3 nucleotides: TGCAGCGTTGAGGGACGCGCTGACAATGAGCAGTACTTC.

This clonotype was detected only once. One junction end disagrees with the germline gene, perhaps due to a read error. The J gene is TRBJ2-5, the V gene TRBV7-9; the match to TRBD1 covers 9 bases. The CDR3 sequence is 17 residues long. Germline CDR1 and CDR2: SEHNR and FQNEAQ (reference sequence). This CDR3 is CASSGVLLDRGQETQYF. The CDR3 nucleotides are TGCGCCAGCAGCGGAGTACTACTAGACAGGGGGCAAGAGACCCAGTACTTC.

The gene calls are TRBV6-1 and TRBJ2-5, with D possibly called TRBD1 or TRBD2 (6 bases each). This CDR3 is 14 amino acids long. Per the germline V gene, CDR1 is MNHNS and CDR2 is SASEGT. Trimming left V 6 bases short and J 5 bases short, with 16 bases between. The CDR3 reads CASSLQGGWETQYF. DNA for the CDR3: TGTGCCAGCAGCCTACAGGGAGGTTGGGAGACCCAGTACTTC.

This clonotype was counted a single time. CDR3 sequence (DNA): TGCGCCAGCACCTTAATGGAGACCCAGTACTTC. Translated, it gives CASTLMETQYF. This rearrangement joins TRBV5-1 to TRBJ2-4, with no clear D. The DNA end is a closer match to TRBJ2-5, so the J assignment may be wrong. From germline, CDR1 is SGHRS and CDR2 YFSETQ. The CDR3 covers 11 residues.

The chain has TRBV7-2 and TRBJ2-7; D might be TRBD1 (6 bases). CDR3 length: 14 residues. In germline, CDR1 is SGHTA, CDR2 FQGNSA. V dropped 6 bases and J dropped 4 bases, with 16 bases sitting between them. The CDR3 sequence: CASSSGQRFYEQYF. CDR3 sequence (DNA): TGTGCCAGCAGTTCCGGACAGCGATTTTACGAGCAGTACTTC.

DNA of the CDR3: TGTGCCAGCAGCCAGGAAGTTAGAGAGACCCAGTACTTC. Its protein product is CASSQEVRETQYF. The chain is built from TRBV3-1 and TRBJ2-5; no firm D call. V was clipped by 3 bases and J by 4 bases, with 9 bases between them. The CDR3 runs 13 residues. Per germline, CDR1 LGHDT and CDR2 YNNKEL (reference sequence).

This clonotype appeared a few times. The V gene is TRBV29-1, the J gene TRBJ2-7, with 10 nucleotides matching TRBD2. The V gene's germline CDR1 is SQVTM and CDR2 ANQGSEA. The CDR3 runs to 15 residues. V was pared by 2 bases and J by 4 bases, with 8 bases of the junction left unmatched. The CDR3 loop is CSVERASGSGYEQYF. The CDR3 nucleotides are TGCAGCGTTGAAAGGGCTAGCGGGAGTGGGTACGAGCAGTACTTC.

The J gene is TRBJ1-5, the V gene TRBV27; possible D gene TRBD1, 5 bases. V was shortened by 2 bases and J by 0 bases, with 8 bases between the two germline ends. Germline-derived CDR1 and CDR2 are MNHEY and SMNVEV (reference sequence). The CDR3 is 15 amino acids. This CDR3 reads CASSLVTGSNQPQHF. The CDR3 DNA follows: TGTGCCAGCAGTTTAGTTACAGGTAGCAATCAGCCCCAGCATTTT.

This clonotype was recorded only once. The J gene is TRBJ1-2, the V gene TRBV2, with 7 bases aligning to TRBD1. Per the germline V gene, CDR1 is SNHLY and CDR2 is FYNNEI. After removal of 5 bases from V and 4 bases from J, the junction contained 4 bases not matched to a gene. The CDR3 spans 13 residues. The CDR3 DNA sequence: TGTGCCAGCAGTAACAGACAGGGCTATGGCTACACCTTC. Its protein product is CASSNRQGYGYTF.

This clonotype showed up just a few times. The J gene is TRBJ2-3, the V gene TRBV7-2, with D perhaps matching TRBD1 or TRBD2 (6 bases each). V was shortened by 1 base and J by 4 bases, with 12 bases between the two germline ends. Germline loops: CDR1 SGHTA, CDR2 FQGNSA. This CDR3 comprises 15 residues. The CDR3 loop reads CASSLEGGLSDTQYF. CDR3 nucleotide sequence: TGTGCCAGCAGCTTAGAAGGGGGACTTTCAGATACGCAGTATTTT.

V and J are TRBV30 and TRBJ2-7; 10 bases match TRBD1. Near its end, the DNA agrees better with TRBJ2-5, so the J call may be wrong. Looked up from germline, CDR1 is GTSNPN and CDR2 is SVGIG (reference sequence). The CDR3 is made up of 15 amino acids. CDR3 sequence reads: CAWNVETGGRETQYF. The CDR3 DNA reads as TGTGCCTGGAATGTAGAGACAGGGGGCAGAGAGACCCAGTACTTC.

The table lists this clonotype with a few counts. The CDR3 coding sequence is TGCAGCGTTGAAGTAGGGTTGGGGGAGACCCAGTACTTC. Its protein product is CSVEVGLGETQYF. This sequence joins TRBV29-1 and TRBJ2-5; D is ambiguous. The germline gives CDR1 SQVTM, CDR2 ANQGSEA. The CDR3 covers 13 residues. V was pared by 1 base and J by 5 bases, with 11 bases between.

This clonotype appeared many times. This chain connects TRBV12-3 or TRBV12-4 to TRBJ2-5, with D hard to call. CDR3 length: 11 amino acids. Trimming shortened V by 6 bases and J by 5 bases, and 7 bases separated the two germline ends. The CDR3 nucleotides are TGTGCCAGCAGCGCTGGGGAGACCCAGTACTTC. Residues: CASSAGETQYF.

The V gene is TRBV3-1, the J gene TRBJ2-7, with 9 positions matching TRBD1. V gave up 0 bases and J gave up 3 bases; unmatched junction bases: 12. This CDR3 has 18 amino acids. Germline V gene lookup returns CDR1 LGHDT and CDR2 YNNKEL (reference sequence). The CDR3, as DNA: TGTGCCAGCAGCCAAGAGCGGAATTCTGGACAGGGGATCTACGAGCAGTACTTC. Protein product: CASSQERNSGQGIYEQYF.

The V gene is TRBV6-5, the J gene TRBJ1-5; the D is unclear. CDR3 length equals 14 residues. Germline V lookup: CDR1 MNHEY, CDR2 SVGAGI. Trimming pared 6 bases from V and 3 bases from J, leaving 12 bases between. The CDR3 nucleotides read TGTGCCAGCAGCGCGGAAACTCCCAATCAGCCCCAGCATTTT. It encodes CASSAETPNQPQHF.